The 11 T cell receptor beta chains given below trace back to one sample, sequenced in a study of T cells in Graves' hyperthyroidism and ophthalmopathy. Amplification of TCR beta CDR3 regions used RNA as the template. The TCR CDR3 was amplified in a first-round RT-PCR using the HTBI primer set. One entry per CDR3 protein, called by TCRdb with MiXCR from the multiplex PCR reads. The sample consists of about 640,000 distinct CDR3 sequences, about a fifth of them appearing once. Sequencing input: blood. All receptors come from a man aged 25-45 years with Graves' ophthalmopathy.

This clonotype was counted between two and nine times. The V call is TRBV4-1, the J call TRBJ2-5; D uncertain. CDR1 and CDR2 (germline): MGHRA, YSYEKL. CDR3 length: 16 residues. With 0 bases removed from V and 0 bases from J, the gap between germline ends came to 11 bases. The CDR3: CASSQDPTDYQETQYF. For the CDR3, the DNA is TGCGCCAGCAGCCAAGATCCCACAGACTACCAAGAGACCCAGTACTTC.

This clonotype has just a few counts. The rearrangement joins TRBV5-1 to TRBJ2-7; D is undetermined. The CDR3 length is 13 residues. The V and J ends lost 4 bases and 2 bases respectively, with 10 bases between them. Germline assignment: CDR1 SGHRS and CDR2 YFSETQ. This CDR3 reads CASSIDNTYEQYF. The DNA for the CDR3 is TGCGCCAGCAGCATCGATAACACCTACGAGCAGTACTTC.

This clonotype has just a few counts. The chain joins TRBV6-1 to TRBJ1-6; unclear D gene. There are 14 residues in the CDR3. V lost 2 bases, J lost 14 bases, and 16 bases lay in between. Germline V gene data show CDR1 as MNHNS and CDR2 as SASEGT. CDR3 nucleotides: TGTGCCAGCAGTGAACAAACGGCGGGAGGGTCCCTCCACTTT. Its protein product is CASSEQTAGGSLHF.

This clonotype was counted a few times. This chain joins TRBV27 and TRBJ2-1; D perhaps matches TRBD1 (5 bases). The CDR3 is 17 residues long. Germline assignment: CDR1 MNHEY and CDR2 SMNVEV (reference sequence). Trimming stripped 2 bases from V and 1 base from J, with 15 bases between. CDR3 sequence (DNA): TGTGCCAGCAGTTTACAAGTCAGGGTCGGATCCTACAATGAGCAGTTCTTC. Protein: CASSLQVRVGSYNEQFF.

This clonotype was detected a few times. This chain uses TRBV12-3 or TRBV12-4 with TRBJ2-7; 9 bases are a match to TRBD2. The CDR3 spans 16 residues. V gave up 5 bases and J gave up 7 bases; unmatched junction bases: 15. The CDR3 DNA sequence: TGTGCCAGCAGTCCCCAGGCGGGAGGGCCCGTGGGGGAGCAGTACTTC. Amino acid sequence: CASSPQAGGPVGEQYF.

This clonotype was counted a few times. The genes are TRBV3-1 and TRBJ2-4; TRBD1 matches at 7 bases. CDR1 LGHDT and CDR2 YNNKEL come from the germline V gene (reference sequence). The CDR3 has 12 residues. The junction had 5 bases not matched to a gene; V was cut back by 1 base and J by 14 bases. This CDR3 is CASSQGGRGKYF. The CDR3 coding sequence is TGTGCCAGCAGCCAAGGGGGCAGGGGGAAGTACTTC.

This clonotype was counted once. The chain links TRBV6-9 to TRBJ2-7, with unresolved D. The germline V gene encodes CDR1 MNHGY and CDR2 SVAAGI. V gave up 3 bases and J gave up 4 bases, with 13 bases separating them. This CDR3 contains 14 residues. Here the CDR3 reads CASSYSNSGYEQYF. The CDR3 nucleotides read TGTGCCAGCAGTTACTCTAATTCGGGTTACGAGCAGTACTTC.

The count of this clonotype is one. The V and J genes are TRBV7-9 and TRBJ2-1; TRBD2 matches 8 bases. The CDR3 extends over 15 amino acids. The J segment lost 8 bases and the V segment lost 2 bases, leaving 8 bases of the junction unmatched. CDR1 SEHNR and CDR2 FQNEAQ come from the germline V gene (reference sequence). CDR3 sequence reads: CASSLKLAERDEQFF. The CDR3 nucleotides read TGTGCCAGCAGCTTAAAACTAGCGGAGCGGGATGAGCAGTTCTTC.

The DNA for the CDR3 is TGTGCCAGCGGAGACCGGGACAGGGTCTATGGCTACACCTTC. Amino acid sequence: CASGDRDRVYGYTF. The chain joins TRBV27 to TRBJ1-2; 9 bases fit TRBD1. The CDR3 has 14 residues. The V and J ends lost 8 bases and 4 bases, in that order; junction bases with no gene match: 8. Germline V CDR1 and CDR2: MNHEY, SMNVEV (reference sequence).

V gene TRBV20-1 combines with J gene TRBJ2-3, with TRBD1 identical over 10 bases. Germline V gives CDR1 DFQATT, CDR2 SNEGSKA (reference sequence). The J segment lost 4 bases and the V segment lost 0 bases, leaving 4 bases of the junction unmatched. The CDR3 loop spans 15 amino acids. The CDR3 sequence: CSARDGTGVPDTQYF. CDR3 DNA: TGCAGTGCTAGAGATGGGACAGGGGTTCCAGATACGCAGTATTTT.

V usage is TRBV13 and J usage is TRBJ2-5, with D maybe TRBD2 (6 bases). V was clipped by 5 bases and J by 3 bases, with 10 bases between them. Germline lookup yields CDR1 PRHDT and CDR2 FYEKMQ (reference sequence). The CDR3 runs to 13 residues. The CDR3 nucleotides read TGTGCCAGCAGCCGGACTAACGAAGAGACCCAGTACTTC. Translating gives CASSRTNEETQYF.